This T cell receptor beta chain was observed in a study of T cell responses to AZD1222 COVID-19 vaccine. The V gene's germline CDR1 is LGHDT and CDR2 YNNKEL (reference sequence). The V and J ends lost 4 bases and 0 bases respectively, with 9 bases between them. The CDR3 is 15 residues long. Overall study results and limits: Recipients of two AZD1222 doses showed rising Spike-specific TCR breadth and depth. The study reported that nearly half of spike-specific TCRs target unmutated variant regions. Only six or seven AZD1222 recipients tested seropositive at baseline.

Repertoires were generated with immunoSEQ multiplex PCR, while TCRdb's copy carries only in-frame clones and drops some. The top ten hold about 1.8% of the sample, which has over 120,000 clones, roughly nine tenths seen once. This clone was found a few times. Antigen specificity is unknown. Other nucleotide sequences in the sample specify the same CDR3. The sequence came from an adult who received the AZD1222 COVID-19 vaccine. The chain recombines TRBV3-1 (or the pseudogene TRBV3-2) with TRBJ1-4; unclear D gene. The sequenced sample was peripheral blood, obtained 28 days after the second AZD1222 dose. CDR3 region: CASSPRGTTNEKLFF. CDR3 coding DNA: TGTGCCAGCAGCCCCCGAGGAACAACTAATGAAAAACTGTTTTTT.